This T cell receptor (beta chain) stems from a study of blood T cell repertoires in COVID-19. Study-wide background: Both acute and convalescent COVID-19 samples were obtained from the United States, Italy and Spain.

V lost 1 base to trimming and J lost 2 bases; unmatched junction nucleotides: 3. CDR3 size: 16 residues. CDR1 and CDR2 from the germline V gene are SGHRS and YFSETQ. TCRdb keeps only in-frame clones here, not all; method: immunoSEQ multiplex PCR. The sample shows 350,000 or so clones, around nine tenths of them seen only once. This TCR was sampled from a woman aged 55 to 70 with COVID-19, enrolled during active disease. The specimen sequenced was peripheral blood. The rearrangement uses TRBV5-1 and TRBJ2-7; TRBD2 aligns across 13 bases. The CDR3 region is CASSLPTSGGAYEQYF. The CDR3 nucleotides read TGCGCCAGCAGCTTGCCTACTAGCGGGGGGGCCTACGAGCAGTACTTC.